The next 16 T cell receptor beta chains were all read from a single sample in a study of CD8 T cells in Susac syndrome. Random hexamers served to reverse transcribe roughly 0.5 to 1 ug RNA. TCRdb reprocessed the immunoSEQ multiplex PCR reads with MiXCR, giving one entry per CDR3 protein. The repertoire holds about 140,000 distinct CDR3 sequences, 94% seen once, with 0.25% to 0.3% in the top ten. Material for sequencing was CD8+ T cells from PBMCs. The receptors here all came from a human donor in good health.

The CDR3 DNA sequence: TGTGCCAGCAGACCTAGCACAACGGTTAATGAGCAGTTCTTC. This encodes CASRPSTTVNEQFF. The chain employs TRBV7-9 and TRBJ2-1; D perhaps matches TRBD2 (5 bases). The CDR3 is made up of 14 amino acids. V was trimmed by 6 bases and J by 7 bases, leaving 16 bases between them. Germline V gene sequence: CDR1 SEHNR, CDR2 FQNEAQ (reference sequence).

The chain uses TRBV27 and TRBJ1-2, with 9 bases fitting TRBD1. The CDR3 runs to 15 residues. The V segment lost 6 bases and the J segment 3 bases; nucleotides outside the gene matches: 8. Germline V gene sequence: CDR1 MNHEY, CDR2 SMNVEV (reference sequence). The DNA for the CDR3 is TGTGCCAGCAGCCACCCGGGACAGGGTTACTATGGCTACACCTTC. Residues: CASSHPGQGYYGYTF.

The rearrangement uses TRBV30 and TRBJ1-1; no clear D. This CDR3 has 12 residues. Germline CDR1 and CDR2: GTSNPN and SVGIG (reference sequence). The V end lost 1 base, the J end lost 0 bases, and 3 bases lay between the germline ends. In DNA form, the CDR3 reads TGTGCCTGGAGTGAAATGAACACTGAAGCTTTCTTT. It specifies CAWSEMNTEAFF.

The CDR3 loop reads CASSGQYTEAFF. CDR3 coding DNA: TGTGCCAGCAGTGGACAGTACACTGAAGCTTTCTTT. The rearrangement uses TRBV3-1 and TRBJ1-1; D is possibly TRBD1 (6 bases). The CDR3 is 12 amino acids. The V gene's germline CDR1 is LGHDT and CDR2 YNNKEL (reference sequence). V lost 6 bases, J lost 3 bases, and 8 bases lay in between.

CDR3 DNA: TGCAGCGTTGTTCAACAGGCGAACACCGGGGAGCTGTTTTTT. It is translated as CSVVQQANTGELFF. The chain recombines TRBV29-1 with TRBJ2-2; possible D gene TRBD1, 5 bases. This CDR3 is built from 14 residues. V was clipped by 4 bases and J by 0 bases, with 9 bases between them. Per the germline V gene, CDR1 is SQVTM and CDR2 is ANQGSEA.

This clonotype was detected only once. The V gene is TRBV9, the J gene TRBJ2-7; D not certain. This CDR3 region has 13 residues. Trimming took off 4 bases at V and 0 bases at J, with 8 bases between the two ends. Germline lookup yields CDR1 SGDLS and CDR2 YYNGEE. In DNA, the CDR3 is TGTGCCAGCAGCTCCCCGAACTCCTACGAGCAGTACTTC. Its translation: CASSSPNSYEQYF.

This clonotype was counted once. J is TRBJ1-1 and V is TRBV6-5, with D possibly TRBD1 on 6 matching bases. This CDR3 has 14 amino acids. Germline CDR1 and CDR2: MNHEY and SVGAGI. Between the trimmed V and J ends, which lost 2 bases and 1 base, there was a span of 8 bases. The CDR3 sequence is CASSYQGQNTEAFF. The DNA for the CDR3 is TGTGCCAGCAGTTACCAGGGACAGAACACTGAAGCTTTCTTT.

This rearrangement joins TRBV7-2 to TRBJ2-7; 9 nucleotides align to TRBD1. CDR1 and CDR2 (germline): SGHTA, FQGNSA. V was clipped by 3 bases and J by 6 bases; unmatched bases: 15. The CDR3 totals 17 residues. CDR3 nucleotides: TGTGCCAGCAGCTTCCCCCCCGTTGGGGACAGGGTTCGCGAGCAGTACTTC. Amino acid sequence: CASSFPPVGDRVREQYF.

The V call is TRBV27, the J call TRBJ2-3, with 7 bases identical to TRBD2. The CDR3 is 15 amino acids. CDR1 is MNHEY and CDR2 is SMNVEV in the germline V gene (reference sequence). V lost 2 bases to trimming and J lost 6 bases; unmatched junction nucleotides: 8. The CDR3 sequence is CASSLAGVPGDTQYF. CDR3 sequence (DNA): TGTGCCAGCAGTTTAGCGGGAGTCCCGGGTGATACGCAGTATTTT.

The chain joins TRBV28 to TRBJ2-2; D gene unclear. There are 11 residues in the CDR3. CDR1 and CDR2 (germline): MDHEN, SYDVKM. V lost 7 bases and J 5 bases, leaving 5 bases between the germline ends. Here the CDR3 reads CASKTTGELFF. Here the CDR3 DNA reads TGTGCCAGCAAAACGACCGGGGAGCTGTTTTTT.

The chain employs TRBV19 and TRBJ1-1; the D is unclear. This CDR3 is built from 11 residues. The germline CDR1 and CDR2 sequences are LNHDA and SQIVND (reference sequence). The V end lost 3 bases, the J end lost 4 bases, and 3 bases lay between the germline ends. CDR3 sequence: CASSMGTEAFF. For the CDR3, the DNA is TGTGCCAGTAGTATGGGCACTGAAGCTTTCTTT. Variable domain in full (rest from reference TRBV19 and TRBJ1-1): DGGITQSPKYLFRKEGQNVTLSCEQNLNHDAMYWYRQDPGQGLRLIYYSQIVNDFQKGDIAEGYSVSREKKESFPLTVTSAQKNPTAFYLCASSMGTEAFFGQGTRLTVV.

DNA for the CDR3: TGCAGCGTTGAGGGGGCCTACAATGAGCAGTTCTTC. This codes for CSVEGAYNEQFF. The genes are TRBV29-1 and TRBJ2-1; D is perhaps TRBD1 or TRBD2 (5 bases each). Germline lookup yields CDR1 SQVTM and CDR2 ANQGSEA. This CDR3 comprises 12 residues. V was clipped by 3 bases and J by 2 bases, with 5 bases between them.

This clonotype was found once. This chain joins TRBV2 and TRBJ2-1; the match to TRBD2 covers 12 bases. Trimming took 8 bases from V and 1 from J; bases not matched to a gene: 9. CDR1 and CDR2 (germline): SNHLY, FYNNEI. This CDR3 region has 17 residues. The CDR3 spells CASHYLTSGSSYNEQFF. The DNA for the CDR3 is TGTGCCAGCCATTATTTGACTAGCGGGAGTTCCTACAATGAGCAGTTCTTC. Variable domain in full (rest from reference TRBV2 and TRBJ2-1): EPEVTQTPSHQVTQMGQEVILRCVPISNHLYFYWYRQILGQKVEFLVSFYNNEISEKSEIFDDQFSVERPDGSNFTLKIRSTKLEDSAMYFCASHYLTSGSSYNEQFFGPGTRLTVL.

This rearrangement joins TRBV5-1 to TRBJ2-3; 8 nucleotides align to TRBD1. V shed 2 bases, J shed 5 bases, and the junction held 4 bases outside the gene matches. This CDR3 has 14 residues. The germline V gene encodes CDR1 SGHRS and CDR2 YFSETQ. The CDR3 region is CASSFGQGRDTQYF. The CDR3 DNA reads TGCGCCAGCAGCTTCGGACAGGGACGAGATACGCAGTATTTT.

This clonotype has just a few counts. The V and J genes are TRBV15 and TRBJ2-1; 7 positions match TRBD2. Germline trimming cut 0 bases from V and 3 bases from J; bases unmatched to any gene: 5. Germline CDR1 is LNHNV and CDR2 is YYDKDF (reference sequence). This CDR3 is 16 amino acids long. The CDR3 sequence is CATSRDRASGYNEQFF. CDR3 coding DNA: TGTGCCACCAGCAGAGATCGGGCTAGCGGCTACAATGAGCAGTTCTTC. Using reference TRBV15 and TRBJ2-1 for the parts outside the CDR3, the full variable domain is DAMVIQNPRYQVTQFGKPVTLSCSQTLNHNVMYWYQQKSSQAPKLLFHYYDKDFNNEADTPDNFQSRRPNTSFCFLDIRSPGLGDTAMYLCATSRDRASGYNEQFFGPGTRLTVL.

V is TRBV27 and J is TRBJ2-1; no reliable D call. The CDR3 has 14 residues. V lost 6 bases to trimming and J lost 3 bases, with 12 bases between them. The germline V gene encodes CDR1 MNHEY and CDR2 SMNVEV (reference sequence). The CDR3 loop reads CASSHANNYNEQFF. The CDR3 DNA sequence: TGTGCCAGCAGCCATGCCAATAACTACAATGAGCAGTTCTTC.